This T cell receptor beta chain was recorded in a study of response to subunit inactivated influenza vaccine. General study results and limits: That few new T cells are recruited by each seasonal influenza vaccination was the authors' suggestion.

One entry per CDR3 protein results from TCRdb running MiXCR on the RT-PCR reads. The sample has 300,000 to 350,000 distinct CDR3 sequences, 20% to 25% seen once. This clonotype was seen repeatedly, ten times or more. Its antigen is unknown. The starting material was PBMCs from blood, obtained around 22 months after vaccination. The receptor's source is a man aged 50-75 years who received an inactivated influenza vaccine.

CDR3 nucleotide sequence: TGCGCCAGCAGCCAAGATGGGACTAGGGACGAGCAGTTCTTC. It translates to CASSQDGTRDEQFF. V and J are TRBV4-3 and TRBJ2-1; 8 bases agree with TRBD2. The trim removed 0 bases at V and 10 bases at J, leaving 5 bases unmatched. Germline V CDR1 and CDR2: LGHNA, YSLEER. The CDR3 is made up of 14 amino acids.